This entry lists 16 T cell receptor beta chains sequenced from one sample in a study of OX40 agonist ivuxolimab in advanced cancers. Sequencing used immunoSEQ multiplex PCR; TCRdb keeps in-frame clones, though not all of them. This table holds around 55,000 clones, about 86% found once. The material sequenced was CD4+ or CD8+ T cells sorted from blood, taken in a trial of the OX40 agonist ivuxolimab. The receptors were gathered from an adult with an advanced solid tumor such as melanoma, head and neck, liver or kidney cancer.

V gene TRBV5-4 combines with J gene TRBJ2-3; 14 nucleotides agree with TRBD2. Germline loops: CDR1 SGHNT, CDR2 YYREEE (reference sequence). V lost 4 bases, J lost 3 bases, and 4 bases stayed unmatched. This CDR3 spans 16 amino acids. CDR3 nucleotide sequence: TGTGCCAGCAGCCCCCGACTAGCGGGAGGGACAGATACGCAGTATTTT. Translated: CASSPRLAGGTDTQYF. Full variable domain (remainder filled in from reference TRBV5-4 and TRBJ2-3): ETGVTQSPTHLIKTRGQQVTLRCSSQSGHNTVSWYQQALGQGPQFIFQYYREEENGRGNFPPRFSGLQFPNYSSELNVNALELDDSALYLCASSPRLAGGTDTQYFGPGTRLTVL.

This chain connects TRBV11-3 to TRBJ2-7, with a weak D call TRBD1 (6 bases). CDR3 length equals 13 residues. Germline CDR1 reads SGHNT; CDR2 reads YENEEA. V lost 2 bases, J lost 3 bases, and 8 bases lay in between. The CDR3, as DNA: TGTGCCAGCAGCTTATCACAGGGCTACGAGCAGTACTTC. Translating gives CASSLSQGYEQYF.

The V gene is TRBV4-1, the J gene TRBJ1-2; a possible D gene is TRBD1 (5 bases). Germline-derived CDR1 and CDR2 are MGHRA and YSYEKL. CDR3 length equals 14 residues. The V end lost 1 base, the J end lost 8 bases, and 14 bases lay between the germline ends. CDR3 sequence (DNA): TGCGCCAGCAGCCAAGCGAACAGGCGGGAAGGCTACACCTTC. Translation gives CASSQANRREGYTF.

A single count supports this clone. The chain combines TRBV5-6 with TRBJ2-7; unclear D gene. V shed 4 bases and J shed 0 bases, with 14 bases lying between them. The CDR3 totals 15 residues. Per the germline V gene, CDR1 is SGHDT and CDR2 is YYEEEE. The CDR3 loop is CASSGRWYISYEQYF. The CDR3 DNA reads TGTGCCAGCAGCGGCCGCTGGTATATCTCCTACGAGCAGTACTTC.

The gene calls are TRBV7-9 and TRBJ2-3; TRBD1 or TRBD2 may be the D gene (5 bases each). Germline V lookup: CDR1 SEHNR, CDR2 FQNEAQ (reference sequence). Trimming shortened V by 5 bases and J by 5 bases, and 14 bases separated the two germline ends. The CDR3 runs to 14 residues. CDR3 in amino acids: CASSPWGKGDTQYF. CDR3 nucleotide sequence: TGTGCCAGCAGCCCCTGGGGGAAGGGAGATACGCAGTATTTT. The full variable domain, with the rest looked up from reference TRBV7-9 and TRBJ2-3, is DTGVSQNPRHKITKRGQNVTFRCDPISEHNRLYWYRQTLGQGPEFLTYFQNEAQLEKSRLLSDRFSAERPKGSFSTLEIQRTEQGDSAMYLCASSPWGKGDTQYFGPGTRLTVL.

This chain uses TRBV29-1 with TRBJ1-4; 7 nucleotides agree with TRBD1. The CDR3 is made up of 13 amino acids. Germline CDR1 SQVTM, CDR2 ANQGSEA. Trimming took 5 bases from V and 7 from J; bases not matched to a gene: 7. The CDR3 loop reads CSVRQGVGEKLFF. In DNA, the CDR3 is TGCAGCGTTCGACAGGGAGTTGGTGAAAAACTGTTTTTT.

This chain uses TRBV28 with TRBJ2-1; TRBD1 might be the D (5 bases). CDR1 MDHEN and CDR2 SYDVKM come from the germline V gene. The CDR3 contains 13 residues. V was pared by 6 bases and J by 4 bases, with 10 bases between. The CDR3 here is CASRRQTYNEQFF. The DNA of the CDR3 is TGTGCCAGCAGGCGACAGACTTACAATGAGCAGTTCTTC.

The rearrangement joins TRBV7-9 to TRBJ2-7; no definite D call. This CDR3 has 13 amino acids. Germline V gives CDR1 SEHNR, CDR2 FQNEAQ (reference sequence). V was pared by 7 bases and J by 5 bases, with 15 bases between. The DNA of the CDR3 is TGTGCCAGCAAAGTCGCTGGATCCAACGAGCAGTACTTC. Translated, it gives CASKVAGSNEQYF.

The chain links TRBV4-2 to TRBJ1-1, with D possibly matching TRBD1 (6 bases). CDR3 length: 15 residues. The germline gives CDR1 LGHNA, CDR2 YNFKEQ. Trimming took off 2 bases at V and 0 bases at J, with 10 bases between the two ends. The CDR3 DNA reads TGTGCCAGCAGCCAACAAGGGGGAATGAACACTGAAGCTTTCTTT. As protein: CASSQQGGMNTEAFF.

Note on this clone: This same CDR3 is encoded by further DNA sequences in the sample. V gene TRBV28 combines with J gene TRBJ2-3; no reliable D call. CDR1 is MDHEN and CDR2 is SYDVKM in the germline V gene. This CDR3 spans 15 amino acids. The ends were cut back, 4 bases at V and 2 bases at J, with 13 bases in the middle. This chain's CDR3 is CASSSPPAHTDTQYF. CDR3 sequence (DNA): TGTGCCAGCAGTTCTCCCCCGGCCCACACAGATACGCAGTATTTT. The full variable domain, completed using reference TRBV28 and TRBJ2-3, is DVKVTQSSRYLVKRTGEKVFLECVQDMDHENMFWYRQDPGLGLRLIYFSYDVKMKEKGDIPEGYSVSREKKERFSLILESASTNQTSMYLCASSSPPAHTDTQYFGPGTRLTVL.

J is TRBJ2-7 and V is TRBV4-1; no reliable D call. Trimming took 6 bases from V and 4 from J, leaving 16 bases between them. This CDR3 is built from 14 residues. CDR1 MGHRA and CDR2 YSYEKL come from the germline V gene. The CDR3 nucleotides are TGCGCCAGCAGTAAGGACGGCCGTGAGTACGAGCAGTACTTC. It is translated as CASSKDGREYEQYF.

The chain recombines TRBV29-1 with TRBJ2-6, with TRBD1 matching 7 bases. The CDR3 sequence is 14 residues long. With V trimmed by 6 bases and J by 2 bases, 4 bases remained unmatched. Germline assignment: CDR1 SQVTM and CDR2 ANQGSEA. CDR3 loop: CSVIGGAGANVLTF. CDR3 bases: TGCAGCGTGATAGGGGGCGCTGGGGCCAACGTCCTGACTTTC.

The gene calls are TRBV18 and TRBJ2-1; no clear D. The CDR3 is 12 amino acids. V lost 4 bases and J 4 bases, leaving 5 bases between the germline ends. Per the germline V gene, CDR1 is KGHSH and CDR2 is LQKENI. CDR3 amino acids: CASSLAYNEQFF. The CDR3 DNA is TGTGCCAGCTCACTAGCTTACAATGAGCAGTTCTTC.

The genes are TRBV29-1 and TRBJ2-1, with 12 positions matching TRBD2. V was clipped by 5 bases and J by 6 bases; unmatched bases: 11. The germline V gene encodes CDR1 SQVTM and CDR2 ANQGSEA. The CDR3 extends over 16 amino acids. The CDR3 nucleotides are TGCAGCGTTAGACTAGCGGGAGCGTGGCTACCCAATGAGCAGTTCTTC. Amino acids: CSVRLAGAWLPNEQFF.

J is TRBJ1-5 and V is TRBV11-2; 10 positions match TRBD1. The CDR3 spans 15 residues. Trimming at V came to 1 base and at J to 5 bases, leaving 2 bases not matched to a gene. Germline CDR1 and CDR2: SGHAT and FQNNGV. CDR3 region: CASSLGDRGDQPQHF. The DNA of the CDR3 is TGTGCCAGCAGCTTAGGGGACAGGGGCGATCAGCCCCAGCATTTT. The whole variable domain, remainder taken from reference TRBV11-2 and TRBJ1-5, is EAGVAQSPRYKIIEKRQSVAFWCNPISGHATLYWYQQILGQGPKLLIQFQNNGVVDDSQLPKDRFSAERLKGVDSTLKIQPAKLEDSAVYLCASSLGDRGDQPQHFGDGTRLSIL.

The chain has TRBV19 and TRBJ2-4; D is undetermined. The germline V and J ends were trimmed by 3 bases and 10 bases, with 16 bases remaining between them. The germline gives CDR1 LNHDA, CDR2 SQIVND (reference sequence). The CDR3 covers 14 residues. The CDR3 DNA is TGTGCCAGTAGTATGGGCCCGTTCCAAAGGATTCAGTACTTC. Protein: CASSMGPFQRIQYF. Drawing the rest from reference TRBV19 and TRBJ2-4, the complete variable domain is DGGITQSPKYLFRKEGQNVTLSCEQNLNHDAMYWYRQDPGQGLRLIYYSQIVNDFQKGDIAEGYSVSREKKESFPLTVTSAQKNPTAFYLCASSMGPFQRIQYFGAGTRLSVL.